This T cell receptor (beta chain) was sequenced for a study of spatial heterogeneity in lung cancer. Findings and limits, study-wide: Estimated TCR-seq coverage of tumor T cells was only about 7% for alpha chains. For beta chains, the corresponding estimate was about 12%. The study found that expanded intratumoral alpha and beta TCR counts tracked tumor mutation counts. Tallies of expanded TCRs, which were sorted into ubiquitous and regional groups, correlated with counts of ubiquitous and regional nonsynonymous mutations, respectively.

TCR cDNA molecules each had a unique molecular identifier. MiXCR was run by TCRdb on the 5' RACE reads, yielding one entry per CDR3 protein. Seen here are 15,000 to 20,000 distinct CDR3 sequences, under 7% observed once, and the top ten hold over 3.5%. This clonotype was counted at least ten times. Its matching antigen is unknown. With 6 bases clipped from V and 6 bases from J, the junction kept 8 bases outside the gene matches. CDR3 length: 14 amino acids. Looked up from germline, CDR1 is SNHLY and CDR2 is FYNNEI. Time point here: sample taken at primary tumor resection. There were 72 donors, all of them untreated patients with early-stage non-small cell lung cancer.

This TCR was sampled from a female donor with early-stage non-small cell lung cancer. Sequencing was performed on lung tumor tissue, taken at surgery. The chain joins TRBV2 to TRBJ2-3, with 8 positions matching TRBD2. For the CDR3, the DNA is TGTGCCAGCAGCTTGGAGCTAGCGGGTGATACGCAGTATTTT. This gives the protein CASSLELAGDTQYF. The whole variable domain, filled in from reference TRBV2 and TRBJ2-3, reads EPEVTQTPSHQVTQMGQEVILRCVPISNHLYFYWYRQILGQKVEFLVSFYNNEISEKSEIFDDQFSVERPDGSNFTLKIRSTKLEDSAMYFCASSLELAGDTQYFGPGTRLTVL.